The text below deals with one T cell receptor (beta chain). CDR1 and CDR2 (germline): SNHLY, FYNNEI. CDR3 length: 13 amino acids. The V and J ends lost 8 bases and 2 bases respectively, with 9 bases between them. Sequencing used immunoSEQ multiplex PCR; TCRdb keeps in-frame clones, though not all of them. The profile covers approximately 70,000 clones, with approximately 97% appearing a single time and approximately 0.26% taken by the ten largest. The entry originates in a study of technical replicates of blood from several donors. The sequence was obtained from a human donor in good health. The chain carries TRBV2 and TRBJ2-2; D may be TRBD2 (6 bases). Sequenced sample: T cells isolated from PBMCs. The CDR3 DNA reads as TGTGCCAGCGGGACTCCTAACACCGGGGAGCTGTTTTTT. It encodes CASGTPNTGELFF. The full variable domain, completed using reference TRBV2 and TRBJ2-2, is EPEVTQTPSHQVTQMGQEVILRCVPISNHLYFYWYRQILGQKVEFLVSFYNNEISEKSEIFDDQFSVERPDGSNFTLKIRSTKLEDSAMYFCASGTPNTGELFFGEGSRLTVL.